The 32 T cell receptor beta chains reported below all come from one sample, sequenced in a study of blood T cell repertoires in COVID-19. The protocol was immunoSEQ multiplex PCR, while the TCRdb copy is restricted to in-frame clones and leaves out a portion. The table lists some 300,000 clones, about 87% of them singletons, with just under 6.5% in the top ten. Sequencing input: peripheral blood. The receptor source for this set is a woman aged 45 to 65 with COVID-19, enrolled during active disease.

The chain links TRBV5-6 to TRBJ1-1; the match to TRBD1 covers 9 bases. The ends lost 6 bases at V and 3 bases at J; junction bases unmatched: 9. Per germline, CDR1 SGHDT and CDR2 YYEEEE. The CDR3 is made up of 15 amino acids. The CDR3 coding sequence is TGTGCCAGCAACCGACTCGACAGGGGGGACACTGAAGCTTTCTTT. Translating it yields CASNRLDRGDTEAFF.

The rearrangement uses TRBV6-5 and TRBJ1-1; D gene unclear. V was clipped by 6 bases and J by 11 bases, with 19 bases between them. Per germline, CDR1 MNHEY and CDR2 SVGAGI. The CDR3 consists of 13 residues. The CDR3 coding sequence is TGTGCCAGCAGCCTTACGTCCGGGTCGCGGGCTTTCTTT. This sequence encodes CASSLTSGSRAFF.

The rearrangement uses TRBV6-1 and TRBJ2-7; 9 bases are shared with TRBD1. This CDR3 contains 16 residues. CDR1 MNHNS and CDR2 SASEGT come from the germline V gene. V dropped 2 bases and J dropped 5; count of bases not matched to a gene: 10. CDR3 bases: TGTGCCAGCAGTGAACGCTCGGGACAGGGTAGAAACGAGCAGTACTTC. It yields the protein CASSERSGQGRNEQYF.

The chain carries TRBV19 and TRBJ2-7, with TRBD1 matching 9 bases. V was pared by 5 bases and J by 5 bases, with 4 bases of the junction left unmatched. Germline V gives CDR1 LNHDA, CDR2 SQIVND (reference sequence). The CDR3 runs 13 residues. The CDR3 region has the DNA TGTGCCAGTAGTCGGCGGGACAGGGACGAGCAGTACTTC. It encodes CASSRRDRDEQYF. The whole variable domain, remainder taken from reference TRBV19 and TRBJ2-7, is DGGITQSPKYLFRKEGQNVTLSCEQNLNHDAMYWYRQDPGQGLRLIYYSQIVNDFQKGDIAEGYSVSREKKESFPLTVTSAQKNPTAFYLCASSRRDRDEQYFGPGTRLTVT.

The chain carries TRBV29-1 and TRBJ1-1, with D possibly TRBD1 on 6 matching bases. Looked up from germline, CDR1 is SQVTM and CDR2 is ANQGSEA. The V end lost 3 bases, the J end lost 4 bases, and 12 bases lay between the germline ends. This CDR3 contains 13 residues. For the CDR3, the DNA is TGCAGCGTTGATAGGGGGTCGGGCACTGAAGCTTTCTTT. Its protein product is CSVDRGSGTEAFF.

The chain links TRBV19 to TRBJ2-3; D might be TRBD1 (6 bases). Looked up from germline, CDR1 is LNHDA and CDR2 is SQIVND (reference sequence). Trimming took 7 bases from V and 2 from J, leaving 19 bases between them. The CDR3 runs to 16 residues. The CDR3 region is CASNNLRTAFTDTQYF. The CDR3, as DNA: TGTGCCAGTAACAACCTACGGACAGCCTTCACAGATACGCAGTATTTT. The whole variable domain, filled in from reference TRBV19 and TRBJ2-3, reads DGGITQSPKYLFRKEGQNVTLSCEQNLNHDAMYWYRQDPGQGLRLIYYSQIVNDFQKGDIAEGYSVSREKKESFPLTVTSAQKNPTAFYLCASNNLRTAFTDTQYFGPGTRLTVL.

The chain carries TRBV19 and TRBJ1-1; 8 bases line up with TRBD1. CDR3 length equals 15 residues. From germline, CDR1 is LNHDA and CDR2 SQIVND (reference sequence). Germline trimming cut 6 bases from V and 0 bases from J; bases unmatched to any gene: 6. For the CDR3, the DNA is TGTGCCAGTAGGGACGGACAGGGTTTGAACACTGAAGCTTTCTTT. Protein sequence: CASRDGQGLNTEAFF.

The V gene is TRBV7-6, the J gene TRBJ2-5; D might be TRBD1 (5 bases). The germline V and J ends were trimmed by 5 bases and 3 bases, with 13 bases remaining between them. Germline CDR1 reads SGHVS; CDR2 reads FNYEAQ. The CDR3 is 14 residues long. The CDR3 DNA is TGTGCCAGCAGCCCCCGTCTCAGGGAAGAGACCCAGTACTTC. Protein sequence: CASSPRLREETQYF.

The chain carries TRBV5-1 and TRBJ2-7, with TRBD1 identical over 7 bases. This CDR3 is 15 amino acids long. Germline-derived CDR1 and CDR2 are SGHRS and YFSETQ. V gave up 0 bases and J gave up 4 bases; unmatched junction bases: 7. CDR3 protein: CASSLEGQAGYEQYF. CDR3 bases: TGCGCCAGCAGCTTGGAAGGACAGGCAGGATACGAGCAGTACTTC.

The chain combines TRBV7-9 with TRBJ1-5; 8 nucleotides align to TRBD1. The junction had 11 bases not matched to a gene; V was cut back by 3 bases and J by 7 bases. In germline, CDR1 is SEHNR, CDR2 FQNEAQ (reference sequence). The length of the CDR3 is 16 residues. As DNA, the CDR3 is TGTGCCAGCAGCTTGGGTGCAGGGGGCCCCAGCCAGCCCCAGCATTTT. It translates to CASSLGAGGPSQPQHF.

The CDR3 bases are TGTGCCACCAGCGAGACACTGAACACTGAAGCTTTCTTT. Amino acid sequence: CATSETLNTEAFF. This sequence joins TRBV15 and TRBJ1-1, with D unclear. The CDR3 runs 13 residues. Trimming stripped 5 bases from V and 0 bases from J, with 7 bases between. The germline gives CDR1 LNHNV, CDR2 YYDKDF (reference sequence).

This clone came up a few times. The chain employs TRBV6-4 and TRBJ1-2; D possibly corresponds to TRBD1 (6 bases). This CDR3 region has 14 residues. Germline V gene sequence: CDR1 MRHNA, CDR2 SNTAGT. V shed 6 bases and J shed 7 bases, with 18 bases lying between them. The CDR3 DNA reads as TGTGCCAGCAGCCAACAGGGTGGGAAAGGTGGCTACACCTTC. It translates to CASSQQGGKGGYTF.

V gene TRBV27 combines with J gene TRBJ1-1; no clear D. Trimming left V 4 bases short and J 1 base short, with 13 bases between. CDR1 is MNHEY, CDR2 SMNVEV, per germline (reference sequence). There are 15 residues in the CDR3. CDR3 DNA: TGTGCCAGCAGTTGGCACAATCCTTCGAACACTGAAGCTTTCTTT. It specifies CASSWHNPSNTEAFF.

The chain is built from TRBV7-3 and TRBJ2-2, with a possible D match to TRBD1 (5 bases). Germline V gene lookup returns CDR1 SGHTA and CDR2 FQGTGA. The CDR3 contains 16 residues. Trimming left V 1 base short and J 7 bases short, with 16 bases between. CDR3 protein: CASSLIGSGPGGELFF. CDR3 sequence (DNA): TGTGCCAGCAGCTTAATTGGGTCAGGGCCTGGCGGGGAGCTGTTTTTT.

This clone was counted a single time. The chain has TRBV19 and TRBJ2-7, with 9 bases identical to TRBD1. V lost 10 bases, J lost 6 bases, and 10 bases stayed unmatched. CDR3 length: 13 residues. Per the germline V gene, CDR1 is LNHDA and CDR2 is SQIVND (reference sequence). CDR3 sequence (DNA): TGTGCCACCGGCCCGACAGGGGGGCTCGAGCAGTACTTC. As protein: CATGPTGGLEQYF. The whole variable domain, filled in from reference TRBV19 and TRBJ2-7, reads DGGITQSPKYLFRKEGQNVTLSCEQNLNHDAMYWYRQDPGQGLRLIYYSQIVNDFQKGDIAEGYSVSREKKESFPLTVTSAQKNPTAFYLCATGPTGGLEQYFGPGTRLTVT.

This clone was seen just once. This chain's CDR3 is CAMETSARVNTQYF. CDR3 DNA: TGCGCCATGGAGACTAGCGCGAGGGTGAATACGCAGTATTTT. The chain uses TRBV10-1 and TRBJ2-3; 8 nucleotides align to TRBD2. Germline values: CDR1 WNHNN, CDR2 SYGVQD (reference sequence). V was clipped by 10 bases and J by 7 bases; unmatched bases: 13. The CDR3 runs to 14 residues.

The chain combines TRBV19 with TRBJ1-2; 11 nucleotides line up with TRBD1. The CDR3 covers 15 residues. The germline gives CDR1 LNHDA, CDR2 SQIVND (reference sequence). The V and J ends lost 4 bases and 5 bases, in that order; junction bases with no gene match: 6. The CDR3 coding sequence is TGTGCCAGTAGTACTTCCGGGACAGGGGGGTATGGCTACACCTTC. Protein product: CASSTSGTGGYGYTF. The whole variable domain, filled in from reference TRBV19 and TRBJ1-2, reads DGGITQSPKYLFRKEGQNVTLSCEQNLNHDAMYWYRQDPGQGLRLIYYSQIVNDFQKGDIAEGYSVSREKKESFPLTVTSAQKNPTAFYLCASSTSGTGGYGYTFGSGTRLTVV.

The chain combines TRBV9 with TRBJ2-7; TRBD2 matches 7 bases. The V and J ends lost 0 bases and 2 bases, in that order; junction bases with no gene match: 5. The CDR3 is 15 amino acids. CDR1 is SGDLS, CDR2 YYNGEE, per germline. In nucleotides, the CDR3 is TGTGCCAGCAGCGTAGCCCCTAGCGGAGCCTACGAGCAGTACTTC. It translates to CASSVAPSGAYEQYF.

The chain employs TRBV27 and TRBJ2-3; 12 positions match TRBD2. The trim removed 6 bases at V and 7 bases at J, leaving 8 bases unmatched. The CDR3 spans 15 residues. CDR1 and CDR2 (germline): MNHEY, SMNVEV (reference sequence). The CDR3 sequence: CASRRGLAGLNTQYF. CDR3 sequence (DNA): TGTGCCAGCAGACGGGGACTAGCGGGCCTAAATACGCAGTATTTT.

The chain is built from TRBV7-6 and TRBJ1-3; possibly TRBD1 for D (5 bases). Trimming pared 5 bases from V and 2 bases from J, leaving 13 bases between. The length of the CDR3 is 15 residues. Germline loops: CDR1 SGHVS, CDR2 FNYEAQ. CDR3 sequence (DNA): TGTGCCAGCAGCGCATTACAGGTCCCTGGAAACACCATATATTTT. Encoded protein: CASSALQVPGNTIYF.

The CDR3, as DNA: TGTGCCAGCAGCTTGGGTTTACGGGAAGGGGGCGAGCAGTACTTC. Translating it yields CASSLGLREGGEQYF. This rearrangement joins TRBV5-4 to TRBJ2-7, with D possibly being TRBD1 (6 bases). Germline lookup yields CDR1 SGHNT and CDR2 YYREEE (reference sequence). Deletions cut 0 bases from V and 6 bases from J, with 16 bases between. The CDR3 runs to 15 residues.

The chain joins TRBV2 to TRBJ2-1; D is perhaps TRBD2 (5 bases). The V end lost 2 bases, the J end lost 1 base, and 9 bases lay between the germline ends. Germline loops: CDR1 SNHLY, CDR2 FYNNEI. CDR3 size: 15 residues. The CDR3 sequence: CASSEWTASYNEQFF. Written as DNA, the CDR3 is TGTGCCAGCAGTGAATGGACTGCGTCCTACAATGAGCAGTTCTTC.

The chain joins TRBV29-1 to TRBJ1-1; 10 bases agree with TRBD1. The germline CDR1 and CDR2 sequences are SQVTM and ANQGSEA. The CDR3 has 15 amino acids. The V segment lost 4 bases and the J segment 4 bases; nucleotides outside the gene matches: 9. CDR3 region: CSVVRDRGWSTEAFF. CDR3 nucleotides: TGCAGCGTTGTGCGGGACAGGGGATGGAGCACTGAAGCTTTCTTT.

The V and J genes are TRBV7-9 and TRBJ2-3; 11 bases are shared with TRBD2. CDR1 and CDR2 (germline): SEHNR, FQNEAQ (reference sequence). Trimming at V came to 6 bases and at J to 6 bases, leaving 11 bases not matched to a gene. The CDR3 has 16 amino acids. In DNA, the CDR3 is TGTGCCAGCAGTTCCACTAGCGGGAGTTTTGCCGATACGCAGTATTTT. Translation: CASSSTSGSFADTQYF.

The genes are TRBV12-3 or TRBV12-4 and TRBJ2-2; D is possibly TRBD2 (6 bases). This CDR3 has 13 residues. Trimming pared 10 bases from V and 6 bases from J, leaving 15 bases between. This CDR3 reads CATLRGGAGELFF. DNA for the CDR3: TGTGCCACCCTTCGGGGAGGAGCCGGGGAGCTGTTTTTT.

This chain links TRBV29-1 with TRBJ2-1; TRBD2 agrees at 8 bases. The trim removed 3 bases at V and 7 bases at J, leaving 5 bases unmatched. Germline V gives CDR1 SQVTM, CDR2 ANQGSEA. The CDR3 has 13 amino acids. The CDR3 nucleotides read TGCAGCGTTGACCCGGGGGGGGGTAATGAGCAGTTCTTC. Residues: CSVDPGGGNEQFF.

For the CDR3, the DNA is TGTGCCACCAGCAGGACCGGCTACACAGTTAGCTCTGGAAACACCATATATTTT. Its protein is CATSRTGYTVSSGNTIYF. This sequence joins TRBV15 and TRBJ1-3, with D uncertain. V gave up 3 bases and J gave up 0 bases, with 18 bases separating them. CDR1 LNHNV and CDR2 YYDKDF come from the germline V gene (reference sequence). This CDR3 contains 18 residues.

V usage is TRBV27 and J usage is TRBJ1-2; 9 nucleotides line up with TRBD1. The V gene's germline CDR1 is MNHEY and CDR2 SMNVEV (reference sequence). V lost 1 base to trimming and J lost 2 bases; unmatched junction nucleotides: 8. This CDR3 comprises 17 residues. The CDR3 spells CASSLLQGAGANYGYTF. CDR3 coding DNA: TGTGCCAGCAGTTTATTACAGGGGGCGGGGGCGAACTATGGCTACACCTTC.

The genes are TRBV6-6 and TRBJ2-7, with 9 bases lining up with TRBD1. V lost 0 bases and J lost 7; bases outside the gene matches: 7. This CDR3 is 15 amino acids long. The germline gives CDR1 MNHNY, CDR2 SVGAGI (reference sequence). The CDR3 DNA follows: TGTGCCAGCAGTTACTCAAGACAGGGGGGGGGAGAGCAGTACTTC. Its translation: CASSYSRQGGGEQYF.

The gene calls are TRBV12-5 and TRBJ1-1; 9 bases align to TRBD1. The CDR3 is 16 amino acids. V was pared by 3 bases and J by 10 bases, with 15 bases of the junction left unmatched. The germline CDR1 and CDR2 sequences are LGHNT and FRNRAP. For the CDR3, the DNA is TGTGCTAGTGGTTTCGGGCCGGGACAGGGACCGACCCCAGCTTTCTTT. Residues: CASGFGPGQGPTPAFF.

The chain recombines TRBV11-1 with TRBJ2-7; 7 bases are shared with TRBD2. CDR3 length equals 15 residues. J lost 6 bases, V lost 8 bases, and 16 bases had no gene match. CDR1 SGHAT and CDR2 FQDESV come from the germline V gene (reference sequence). As DNA, the CDR3 is TGTGCCAGCTCCCGGCCGACGGGGGGAGTCCTCGAGCAGTACTTC. Its protein is CASSRPTGGVLEQYF.

The chain uses TRBV11-2 and TRBJ1-2; a weak D match, TRBD1 (5 bases). The V and J ends lost 3 bases and 4 bases respectively, with 12 bases between them. The CDR3 length is 14 residues. From germline, CDR1 is SGHAT and CDR2 FQNNGV. Here the CDR3 DNA reads TGTGCCAGCAGCTTCCCGGACATTCCCTATGGCTACACCTTC. Protein: CASSFPDIPYGYTF.